This section outlines one T cell receptor beta chain sequence together with its context. This entry comes from a study of blood T cell repertoires in COVID-19. Study at large: Italy, Spain and the United States were the sources of the convalescent and acute COVID-19 samples.

In the authors' methods: Quantification of nucleated cells was approximated via reference gene primer amplification. Some clones are missing from TCRdb's copy, which holds only in-frame ones; the method was immunoSEQ multiplex PCR. V and J calls and clone size come straight from that table; D and trimming were deduced from the DNA. Here the sample spans about 36,000 clones, around three quarters being singletons. The CDR3 has 14 residues. Germline assignment: CDR1 MNHEY and CDR2 SVGAGI. J lost 5 bases, V lost 6 bases, and 9 bases had no gene match. The origin of this receptor is a man between 60 and 75 years old with active COVID-19. The V and J genes are TRBV6-5 and TRBJ2-7, with 8 bases that match TRBD1. The sequenced sample consisted of peripheral blood. CDR3 sequence reads: CASSSGQGSHEQYF. CDR3 bases: TGTGCCAGCAGCTCCGGACAGGGTTCCCACGAGCAGTACTTC.